This T cell receptor (beta chain) was documented in a study of cytotoxic CD8 clonotypes in ibrutinib-treated CLL. The wider study: Among patients, some 24 responded partially and 2 completely; around 14 then stayed remitted and 12 progressed after median 68 months. Findings and caveats of the study: At the start, clonality exceeded age-matched healthy donors and followed circulating CD8+ T-cell counts.

The CDR3 spans 14 residues. The germline V and J ends were trimmed by 1 base and 8 bases, with 12 bases remaining between them. Germline assignment: CDR1 MGHRA and CDR2 YSYEKL. As for this clone: Its cognate antigen is unknown.

Data came from immunoSEQ multiplex PCR; TCRdb stores just in-frame clones and leaves some out. The sample gives 130,000 to 150,000 clones, 79% of which show up once; 9.5% to 15% is in the top ten. The chain combines TRBV4-1 with TRBJ2-1; D may be TRBD2 (5 bases). The receptor was derived from a human donor with chronic lymphocytic leukemia. The input for sequencing was PBMCs, taken after 12 months of ibrutinib treatment. CDR3 region: CASSQVSSWDEQFF. CDR3 nucleotides: TGCGCCAGCAGCCAAGTTTCTAGCTGGGATGAGCAGTTCTTC.